The clone carrying this T cell receptor beta chain has just one count. What it binds is unknown. This CDR3 is missing its conserved last phenylalanine or tryptophan, likely due to a read error. The DNA is omitted, as the CDR3 cannot be located on it reliably, and the CDR3 follows TCRdb's listing. The data are from a study of tumor-infiltrating lymphocytes in primary liver carcinoma. Study in general: By surgical resection, the patients were treated for their primary liver carcinoma.

With around 450 ng total RNA as template and a constant-region primer, TCR beta cDNA was made. Three nested multiplex PCR rounds, a slightly modified ARM-PCR method, built the TCR beta libraries. Use of TRBV1-TRBV30 forward primers with a C-beta reverse primer characterized the first two PCR rounds, which lasted roughly 11 cycles each. TCRdb independently ran MiXCR on the multiplex PCR reads; one entry per CDR3 protein. The table lists fewer than 250,000 distinct CDR3 sequences, roughly 61% of them singletons. Study-level findings and limits: A significantly higher top-250-clone fraction was recorded for tumors than for blood (p = 0.039).

Both blood RNA, taken from unsorted whole blood, and germline DNA were extracted. Chronic HBV infection affected patients, none of whom had received treatment. Germline loops: CDR1 MNHNY, CDR2 SVGAGI (reference sequence). The CDR3 region is 15 residues in length, termini included. This TCR was sampled from a woman aged 55-69 years with primary liver carcinoma and hepatitis B virus infection. This sequence joins TRBV6-6 and TRBJ2-3; the table names TRBD2, a call not compared with the DNA. The sample was peripheral blood. The CDR3 reads CASSYQGLAGDTQYS.